This T cell receptor beta chain was sequenced during a study of early T cells in non-severe SARS-CoV-2 infection. About the study: The study sequenced bulk RNA from unsorted whole blood, with chains unpaired.

This clonotype was recorded a few times. CDR3 size: 13 residues. CDR1 and CDR2 from the germline V gene are MGHRA and YSYEKL. The trim removed 4 bases at V and 5 bases at J, leaving 5 bases unmatched. TCRdb itself ran the 5' RACE reads through MiXCR, one entry per CDR3 protein. Counted here are tens of thousands of distinct CDR3 sequences, under 15% occurring once; the ten biggest clones make up 8% to 10%. Sequenced material: whole blood, taken at baseline. V usage is TRBV4-1 and J usage is TRBJ2-7, with 7 bases lining up with TRBD1. The receptor comes from an adult who was a healthcare worker with PCR-confirmed SARS-CoV-2 infection or an uninfected control (not recorded which). The CDR3 loop reads CASSPTGSNEQYF. CDR3 bases: TGCGCCAGCAGCCCGACAGGGAGCAACGAGCAGTACTTC.